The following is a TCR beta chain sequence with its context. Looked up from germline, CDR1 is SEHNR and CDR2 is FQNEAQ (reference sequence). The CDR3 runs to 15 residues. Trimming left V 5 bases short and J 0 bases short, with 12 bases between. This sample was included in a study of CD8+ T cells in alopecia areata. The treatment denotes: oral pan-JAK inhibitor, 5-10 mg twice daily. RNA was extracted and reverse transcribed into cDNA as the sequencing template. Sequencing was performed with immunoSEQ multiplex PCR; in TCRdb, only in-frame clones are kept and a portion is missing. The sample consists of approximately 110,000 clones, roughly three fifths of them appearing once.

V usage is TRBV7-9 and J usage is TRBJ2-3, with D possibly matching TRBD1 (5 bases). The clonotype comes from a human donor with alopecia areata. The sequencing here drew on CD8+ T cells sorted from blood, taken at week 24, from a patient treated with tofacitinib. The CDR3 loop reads CASSPGPVSTDTQYF. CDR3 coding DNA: TGTGCCAGCAGCCCAGGGCCAGTAAGCACAGATACGCAGTATTTT.